A selection of T cell receptor beta chains follows, all from one sample in a study of blood T cells in healthy people across ages. MiXCR, applied by TCRdb to the 5' RACE reads, yields one record per CDR3 protein. Of about 280,000 distinct CDR3 sequences in the sample, 27% were seen once. Source material: blood. Receptors originate from a woman in her seventies in good health. CDR3s include the opening cysteine and the closing phenylalanine or tryptophan. A D gene is named only where the DNA matches it firmly. The listing skips clone size in some rows; elsewhere it reads once, few, many or a size class.

j_call: TRBJ2-5; v_call: TRBV2; clone_size: few; d_call: TRBD1; cdr3_nt: TGTGCCAGCAGTGAAGACAGGGGGTGGCAAGAGACCCAGTACTTC; cdr3_aa: CASSEDRGWQETQYF
j_call: TRBJ2-2; v_call: TRBV10-3; clone_size: few; d_call: -; cdr3_nt: TGTGCCATCAGTGAGGGTGGAATGAACACCGGGGAGCTGTTTTTT; cdr3_aa: CAISEGGMNTGELFF
j_call: TRBJ1-4; v_call: TRBV4-2; clone_size: -; d_call: TRBD1; cdr3_nt: TGTGCCGCGGGGGCAGGGGGCGTCGAAAAACTGTTTTTT; cdr3_aa: CAAGAGGVEKLFF
j_call: TRBJ2-4; v_call: TRBV5-1; clone_size: -; d_call: -; cdr3_nt: TGCGCCAGCAGCCAGGGATCTGAAAACATTCAGTACTTC; cdr3_aa: CASSQGSENIQYF
j_call: TRBJ2-1; v_call: TRBV29-1; clone_size: few; d_call: -; cdr3_nt: TGCAGCGTGGGTGATGGGAGTATCTACAATGAGCAGTTCTTC; cdr3_aa: CSVGDGSIYNEQFF
j_call: TRBJ1-4; v_call: TRBV7-2; clone_size: -; d_call: -; cdr3_nt: TGTGCCAGCAGCCGGAATCTAAGGGATGAAAAACTGTTTTTT; cdr3_aa: CASSRNLRDEKLFF
j_call: TRBJ2-1; v_call: TRBV28; clone_size: -; d_call: -; cdr3_nt: TGTGCCAGCAGTCCTCTTCCTAATGAGCAGTTCTTC; cdr3_aa: CASSPLPNEQFF
j_call: TRBJ2-7; v_call: TRBV7-3; clone_size: few; d_call: TRBD2; cdr3_nt: TGTGCCAGCAGCTTGGGACTAGCTGACGAGCAGTACTTC; cdr3_aa: CASSLGLADEQYF
j_call: TRBJ2-7; v_call: TRBV18; clone_size: many; d_call: TRBD2; cdr3_nt: TGTGCCAGCTCACCGGCCGGGACTAGCGTCTACGAGCAGTACTTC; cdr3_aa: CASSPAGTSVYEQYF
j_call: TRBJ2-1; v_call: TRBV11-2; clone_size: once; d_call: -; cdr3_nt: TGTGCCAGCAGCGGCAGTAGAGGGGGAGTCGGTGAGCAGTTCTTC; cdr3_aa: CASSGSRGGVGEQFF
j_call: TRBJ2-1; v_call: TRBV9; clone_size: few; d_call: TRBD2; cdr3_nt: TGTGCCAGCAGCGTCGGGGGGGGAAGTGGGTTGAATGAGCAGTTCTTC; cdr3_aa: CASSVGGGSGLNEQFF
j_call: TRBJ1-4; v_call: TRBV20-1; clone_size: -; d_call: TRBD1; cdr3_nt: TGCAGTGCTAGCGCAGGGGGGGAAAAACTGTTTTTT; cdr3_aa: CSASAGGEKLFF
j_call: TRBJ2-5; v_call: TRBV7-7; clone_size: few; d_call: -; cdr3_nt: TGTGCTAGCAGCTTAGGCGGAGGTGGCGCAGTGGAGACCCAGTACTTC; cdr3_aa: CASSLGGGGAVETQYF
j_call: TRBJ2-1; v_call: TRBV12-3/TRBV12-4; clone_size: -; d_call: TRBD2; cdr3_nt: TGTGCCAGCAAAAACAAAGCGGGAGAATCGAATGAGCAGTTCTTC; cdr3_aa: CASKNKAGESNEQFF
j_call: TRBJ2-3; v_call: TRBV5-1; clone_size: -; d_call: -; cdr3_nt: TGCGCCAGCAGCCCCCCGGACCGGACAGATACGCAGTATTTT; cdr3_aa: CASSPPDRTDTQYF
j_call: TRBJ1-2; v_call: TRBV5-1; clone_size: -; d_call: TRBD1; cdr3_nt: TGCGCCAGCAGCTTGGAGGGACAGGGGGATGGCTACACCTTC; cdr3_aa: CASSLEGQGDGYTF
j_call: TRBJ2-1; v_call: TRBV29-1; clone_size: -; d_call: -; cdr3_nt: TGCAGCGTCCTCGTCAGCTCCTACAACGAGCAGTTCTTC; cdr3_aa: CSVLVSSYNEQFF
j_call: TRBJ2-1; v_call: TRBV20-1; clone_size: few; d_call: -; cdr3_nt: TGCAGTGCCCCTCCCCACAGCAGCAATGAGCAGTTCTTC; cdr3_aa: CSAPPHSSNEQFF